The clone carrying this T cell receptor (beta chain) was observed a single time. Its antigen is undetermined. The data belong to a study of Tregs in tolerant kidney transplant recipients. Method: immunoSEQ multiplex PCR; TCRdb's copy keeps in-frame clones and lacks some. The sample has about 64,000 clones, around 98% seen once. CDR1 MNHEY and CDR2 SMNVEV come from the germline V gene (reference sequence). The CDR3 totals 15 residues. V lost 7 bases and J lost 6; bases outside the gene matches: 8. The study's findings and limits: Findings come from small patient numbers and require larger validation.

Unstimulated regulatory T cells (CD4+CD25+CD127-), CD4+CD25- non-regulatory cells, CD4 and CD8 cells were FACS-sorted from thawed PBMCs. The rearrangement joins TRBV27 to TRBJ2-2; TRBD2 agrees at 10 bases. The TCR comes from a human donor who received a combined kidney and bone marrow transplant. The source was Tregs from blood, collected before the transplant. The chain's CDR3 is CASTYSSGGPGELFF. Written as DNA, the CDR3 is TGTGCCAGCACCTATTCTAGCGGGGGCCCCGGGGAGCTGTTTTTT.